This T cell receptor beta chain was identified in a study of blood T cell repertoires in COVID-19. At the level of the study: Collection of acute and convalescent COVID-19 samples took place in the United States, Italy and Spain.

Source study methods: By means of reference gene primer amplification, nucleated cell counts were estimated. Clones were sequenced by immunoSEQ multiplex PCR, and TCRdb holds only the in-frame ones, with some missing. V, J and clone size are those of that table, while D and trimming were read from the DNA. The sample lists roughly 220,000 clones, roughly 89% occurring once. Participant age was roughly 18 to 90 years, and participants resided in fewer than 30 US areas. CDR1 is LGHNA, CDR2 YSLEER, per germline. The CDR3 length is 16 residues. The V end lost 4 bases, the J end lost 2 bases, and 17 bases lay between the germline ends.

The V gene is TRBV4-3, the J gene TRBJ1-2, with D possibly TRBD1 on 6 matching bases. This TCR derives from a middle-aged woman with acute COVID-19. The sample comprised PBMCs or T cells enriched from blood (not recorded which). The CDR3 here is CASSRSLQGMNYGYTF. CDR3 sequence (DNA): TGCGCCAGCAGCCGAAGTCTACAGGGTATGAACTATGGCTACACCTTC.